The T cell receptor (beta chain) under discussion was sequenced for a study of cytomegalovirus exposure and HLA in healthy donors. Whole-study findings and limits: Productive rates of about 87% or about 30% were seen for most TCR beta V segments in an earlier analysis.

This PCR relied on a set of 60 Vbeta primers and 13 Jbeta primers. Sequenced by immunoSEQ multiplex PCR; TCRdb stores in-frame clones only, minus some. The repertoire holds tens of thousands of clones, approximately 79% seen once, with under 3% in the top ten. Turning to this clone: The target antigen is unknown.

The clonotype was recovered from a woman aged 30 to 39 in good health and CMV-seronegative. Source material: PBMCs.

The DNA for the CDR3 is TGTGCCAGCAGCGTCGGCGGGGGGGCCCTCGAGCAGTTCTTC. Translated: CASSVGGGALEQFF. V gene TRBV7-7 combines with J gene TRBJ2-1; 9 bases line up with TRBD2. V gave up 5 bases and J gave up 10 bases; unmatched junction bases: 9. The CDR3 consists of 14 residues. Per the germline V gene, CDR1 is SSHAT and CDR2 is FNYEAQ (reference sequence).